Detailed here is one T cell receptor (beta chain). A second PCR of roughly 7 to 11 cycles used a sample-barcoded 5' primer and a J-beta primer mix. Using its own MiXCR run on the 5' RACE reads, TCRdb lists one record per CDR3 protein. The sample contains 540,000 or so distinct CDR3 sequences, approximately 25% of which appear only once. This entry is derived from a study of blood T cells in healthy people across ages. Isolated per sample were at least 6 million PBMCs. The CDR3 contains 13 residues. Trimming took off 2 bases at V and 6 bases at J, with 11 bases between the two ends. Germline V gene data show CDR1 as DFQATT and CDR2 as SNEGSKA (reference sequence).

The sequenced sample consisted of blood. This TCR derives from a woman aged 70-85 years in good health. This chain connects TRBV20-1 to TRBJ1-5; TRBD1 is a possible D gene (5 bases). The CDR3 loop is CSARPTGGQPQHF. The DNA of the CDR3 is TGCAGTGCTAGACCGACGGGGGGTCAGCCCCAGCATTTT.